This T cell receptor beta chain was recorded in a study of blood T cell repertoires in COVID-19. The CDR3 covers 16 residues. Trimming took 0 bases from V and 4 from J, leaving 14 bases between them. Germline values: CDR1 SGDLS, CDR2 YYNGEE. Per the authors' pipeline: Reference gene primer amplification in the assay estimated nucleated cell counts. This table comes from immunoSEQ multiplex PCR, and its TCRdb copy is limited to in-frame clones, with some not included. For V, J and clone size, that table is used; D and trimming come from the DNA. The profile shows around 250,000 clones, 83% of them singletons.

The chain carries TRBV9 and TRBJ2-1; D might be TRBD2 (6 bases). Source material: peripheral blood. The source is a man aged 60 to 69 who had recovered from COVID-19. Here the CDR3 reads CASSVVGGFGYNEQFF. CDR3 nucleotide sequence: TGTGCCAGCAGCGTAGTCGGGGGTTTTGGGTACAATGAGCAGTTCTTC.